Below, 13 T cell receptor beta chains from the same sample are listed, as sequenced in a study of T cell repertoires in cytomegalovirus infection (dated by TCRdb to about 2019). These receptors' antigens are unknown. The sequencer was an Illumina HiSeq 1500. TCRdb reran the public reads through fastp at Q25 and MiXCR, keeping productive beta chains. For every CDR3 protein sequence, its rows merge into one entry that carries the most common genes and DNA. The sample table records about 830,000 distinct CDR3 sequences; approximately 29% of these occur just once. 9.5% to 15% of the sample comes from the top ten. The sample's treatment or condition, from its label and the paper: in vitro stimulation with specific CMV peptide epitopes to enrich CMV-specific T cells. Sequenced here: cultured CD8+ T cells from PBMCs, sampled from culture after CMV antigen stimulation. The receptors were sampled from a human donor in good health (CMV status not recorded). Some clones in this sample may be carry-over from other donors' samples.

This clonotype was seen many times. The V call is TRBV6-5, the J call TRBJ2-1, with TRBD2 identical over 7 bases. After removal of 3 bases from V and 3 bases from J, the junction contained 8 bases not matched to a gene. CDR1 is MNHEY, CDR2 SVGAGI, per germline. The CDR3 has 16 amino acids. DNA for the CDR3: TGTGCCAGCAGTTATAGCAAACGGGGGGACTACAATGAGCAGTTCTTC. Translated, it gives CASSYSKRGDYNEQFF.

Judged by abundance, this clonotype is medium-sized (0.01 to 0.1%). V and J are TRBV7-6 and TRBJ2-1; D gene uncertain. The CDR3 has 15 residues. CDR1 and CDR2 from the germline V gene are SGHVS and FNYEAQ. Trimming cost V 5 bases and J 0 bases, with 11 bases left between them. The CDR3 loop reads CASSASGISYNEQFF. CDR3 DNA: TGTGCCAGCAGCGCGTCAGGTATCTCCTACAATGAGCAGTTCTTC.

The chain carries TRBV6-5 and TRBJ2-5; 15 bases are shared with TRBD2. This CDR3 has 16 amino acids. V was pared by 4 bases and J by 3 bases, with 3 bases of the junction left unmatched. From germline, CDR1 is MNHEY and CDR2 SVGAGI. CDR3 amino acids: CASSWGLAGGEETQYF. CDR3 coding DNA: TGTGCCAGCAGTTGGGGACTAGCGGGGGGCGAAGAGACCCAGTACTTC.

The chain couples TRBV9 to TRBJ1-1; TRBD1 aligns across 7 bases. The CDR3 contains 15 residues. CDR1 and CDR2 (germline): SGDLS, YYNGEE. V was clipped by 4 bases and J by 3 bases; unmatched bases: 9. CDR3 residues: CASSPDDRAHTEAFF. CDR3 DNA sequence: TGTGCCAGCAGCCCAGATGACAGGGCCCACACTGAAGCTTTCTTT.

This clonotype appeared a few times. The chain combines TRBV6-2 or TRBV6-3 with TRBJ2-7, with D hard to call. The germline V and J ends were trimmed by 5 bases and 0 bases, with 14 bases remaining between them. CDR1 is MNHEY, CDR2 SVGEGT, per germline. The CDR3 spans 15 residues. DNA of the CDR3: TGTGCCAGCAGTCCCGTCGGGTCTCCCTCCTACGAGCAGTACGTC. Translated: CASSPVGSPSYEQYV.

Notes on this clonotype: One end of the junction fails to match germline, which may point to a read error. The chain is built from TRBV6-2 or TRBV6-3 and TRBJ1-2; D unclear. The CDR3 totals 14 residues. Germline V CDR1 and CDR2: MNHEY, SVGEGT. CDR3 bases: TGTGCCGGCAGTTGGACTTCGGGATTCTATGGCTACACCTTC. It specifies CAGSWTSGFYGYTF.

The sample holds many counts of this clonotype. An end of the junction differs from the germline gene, which may be a read error. This chain joins TRBV7-7 and TRBJ1-3, with D maybe TRBD1 (6 bases). Germline V gene data show CDR1 as SSHAT and CDR2 as FNYEAQ (reference sequence). This CDR3 has 15 amino acids. CDR3 DNA sequence: TGTGCTAGCAGTCAGGACAGCTTTTCTGGAAACACCATATATTTT. Translated, it gives CASSQDSFSGNTIYF. The whole variable domain, remainder taken from reference TRBV7-7 and TRBJ1-3, is GAGVSQSPRYKVTKRGQDVTLRCDPISSHATLYWYQQALGQGPEFLTYFNYEAQPDKSGLPSDRFSAERPEGSISTLTIQRTEQRDSAMYRCASSQDSFSGNTIYFGEGSWLTVV.

There are a few counts of this clonotype. CDR3 in DNA: TGTGCCATCAATGACAACTCCTACGAGCAGTACTTC. Its protein is CAINDNSYEQYF. The gene calls are TRBV10-3 and TRBJ2-7; the D is unclear. The CDR3 extends over 12 amino acids. Germline values: CDR1 ENHRY, CDR2 SYGVKD. V shed 7 bases and J shed 0 bases, with 7 bases lying between them.

V is TRBV6-2 or TRBV6-3 and J is TRBJ2-2; 9 bases map to TRBD1. This CDR3 spans 16 amino acids. The J segment lost 6 bases and the V segment lost 6 bases, leaving 11 bases of the junction unmatched. Per the germline V gene, CDR1 is MNHEY and CDR2 is SVGEGT. CDR3 region: CASRTGTGKGAGELFF. CDR3 in DNA: TGTGCCAGCAGGACCGGGACAGGGAAGGGGGCCGGGGAGCTGTTTTTT.

At least ten counts were recorded for this clonotype. This chain uses TRBV7-2 with TRBJ1-3, with D perhaps matching TRBD1 (6 bases). The CDR3 is 14 residues long. V was pared by 3 bases and J by 2 bases, with 8 bases between. Germline CDR1 is SGHTA and CDR2 is FQGNSA. CDR3: CASSFRTAGNTIYF. In DNA, the CDR3 is TGTGCCAGCAGCTTTCGGACAGCTGGAAACACCATATATTTT.

V is TRBV2 and J is TRBJ1-4; D call uncertain. The germline V gene encodes CDR1 SNHLY and CDR2 FYNNEI. V lost 4 bases, J lost 2 bases, and 20 bases lay in between. This CDR3 is 18 amino acids long. CDR3 loop: CASSAPWTEWTTNEKLFF. As DNA, the CDR3 is TGTGCCAGCAGTGCCCCCTGGACGGAGTGGACGACTAATGAAAAACTGTTTTTT.

This chain's CDR3 is CASRTGGSYNEQFF. The CDR3 DNA is TGTGCCAGCCGCACCGGTGGATCCTACAATGAGCAGTTCTTC. This chain uses TRBV27 with TRBJ2-1; D is unresolved. Trimming pared 8 bases from V and 1 base from J, leaving 12 bases between. The germline V gene has CDR1 MNHEY and CDR2 SMNVEV (reference sequence). The CDR3 covers 14 residues.

This clonotype was found a few times. The rearrangement joins TRBV27 to TRBJ1-1; D is ambiguous. The germline gives CDR1 MNHEY, CDR2 SMNVEV (reference sequence). This CDR3 region has 13 residues. V lost 6 bases, J lost 11 bases, and 19 bases lay in between. The CDR3 spells CASRYLGAGDAFF. CDR3 DNA sequence: TGTGCCAGCAGATACCTCGGAGCCGGGGATGCTTTCTTT.